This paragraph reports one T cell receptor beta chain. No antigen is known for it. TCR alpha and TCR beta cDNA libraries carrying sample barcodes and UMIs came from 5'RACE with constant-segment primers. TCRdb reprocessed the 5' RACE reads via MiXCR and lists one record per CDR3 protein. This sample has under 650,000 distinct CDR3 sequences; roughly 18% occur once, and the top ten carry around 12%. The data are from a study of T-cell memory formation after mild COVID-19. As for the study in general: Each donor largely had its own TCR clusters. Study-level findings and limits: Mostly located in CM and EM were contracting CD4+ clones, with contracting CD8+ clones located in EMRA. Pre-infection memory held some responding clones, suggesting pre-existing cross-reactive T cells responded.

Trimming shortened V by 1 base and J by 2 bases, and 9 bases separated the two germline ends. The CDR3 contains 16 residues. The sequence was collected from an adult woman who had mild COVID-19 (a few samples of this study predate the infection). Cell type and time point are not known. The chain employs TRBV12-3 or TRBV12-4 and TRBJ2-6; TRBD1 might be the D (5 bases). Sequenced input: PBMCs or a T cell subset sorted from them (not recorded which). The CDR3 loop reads CASSLGTPTGANVLTF. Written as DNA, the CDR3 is TGTGCCAGCAGTTTAGGGACACCCACTGGGGCCAACGTCCTGACTTTC.